The 13 T cell receptor beta chains presented below share a single source sample, sequenced in a study of cytomegalovirus exposure and HLA in healthy donors. 60 Vbeta and 13 Jbeta primers were used in PCR. TCRdb's copy holds only in-frame clones and misses some; the assay was immunoSEQ multiplex PCR. Among roughly 180,000 clones listed, less than 85% were seen once. The sequenced sample consisted of PBMCs. These receptors were taken from a man between 18 and 35 years old in good health and CMV-seronegative.

This clone has a handful of counts. This sequence joins TRBV6-5 and TRBJ2-7; no firm D call. The germline V gene has CDR1 MNHEY and CDR2 SVGAGI. Deletions cut 6 bases from V and 2 bases from J, with 11 bases between. This CDR3 spans 13 amino acids. Written as DNA, the CDR3 is TGTGCCAGCAGGCCCGTGAGTCCCTACGAGCAGTACTTC. This sequence encodes CASRPVSPYEQYF.

The rearrangement uses TRBV10-3 and TRBJ1-1; 9 nucleotides align to TRBD1. Germline V gene lookup returns CDR1 ENHRY and CDR2 SYGVKD. With 7 bases clipped from V and 7 bases from J, the junction kept 10 bases outside the gene matches. The CDR3 loop spans 14 amino acids. CDR3 sequence reads: CAITSDRGGIEAFF. The CDR3 bases are TGTGCCATCACCTCGGACAGGGGAGGGATTGAAGCTTTCTTT.

Note on this clone: The junction differs from germline at one of its ends, possibly a read error. The gene calls are TRBV9 and TRBJ2-3, with D maybe TRBD2 (5 bases). The CDR3 runs 13 residues. Germline loops: CDR1 SGDLS, CDR2 YYNGEE. The CDR3 sequence is CASSVRGTDTQYF. The CDR3, as DNA: TGTGCCAGTAGCGTGCGCGGCACAGATACGCAGTATTTT.

The gene calls are TRBV10-2 and TRBJ2-1, with D unresolved. The CDR3 totals 13 residues. The germline V gene encodes CDR1 WSHSY and CDR2 SAAADI. Trimming took off 6 bases at V and 2 bases at J, with 8 bases between the two ends. The CDR3 loop reads CASSQVPYNEQFF. The CDR3 DNA is TGCGCCAGCAGCCAGGTTCCCTACAATGAGCAGTTCTTC.

J is TRBJ2-7 and V is TRBV7-2; a weak D match, TRBD2 (6 bases). Trimming took 4 bases from V and 5 from J, leaving 15 bases between them. The CDR3 has 14 amino acids. Germline loops: CDR1 SGHTA, CDR2 FQGNSA. CDR3 coding DNA: TGTGCCAGCAGCTCACTCTCCGGCGGGAACGAGCAGTACTTC. As protein: CASSSLSGGNEQYF.

This chain connects TRBV28 to TRBJ1-5; unclear D gene. Germline V gene lookup returns CDR1 MDHEN and CDR2 SYDVKM. CDR3 size: 16 residues. V gave up 5 bases and J gave up 0 bases, with 14 bases separating them. The CDR3 nucleotides are TGTGCCAGCAGTCCAAGCGGTCGGGATAGCAATCAGCCCCAGCATTTT. This gives the protein CASSPSGRDSNQPQHF.

This sequence joins TRBV19 and TRBJ2-6, with D possibly matching TRBD1 (5 bases). Germline V lookup: CDR1 LNHDA, CDR2 SQIVND (reference sequence). The CDR3 runs to 15 residues. V was clipped by 3 bases and J by 1 base, with 7 bases between them. CDR3 in amino acids: CASSIDRSGANVLTF. CDR3 bases: TGTGCCAGTAGTATCGACAGATCTGGGGCCAACGTCCTGACTTTC. Looking up the rest from reference TRBV19 and TRBJ2-6 gives the full variable domain: DGGITQSPKYLFRKEGQNVTLSCEQNLNHDAMYWYRQDPGQGLRLIYYSQIVNDFQKGDIAEGYSVSREKKESFPLTVTSAQKNPTAFYLCASSIDRSGANVLTFGAGSRLTVL.

This clone is a singleton in its sample. CDR3 sequence reads: CSVAVERQGRGTGELFF. In nucleotides, the CDR3 is TGCAGCGTCGCAGTAGAGCGACAGGGACGAGGCACCGGGGAGCTGTTTTTT. J is TRBJ2-2 and V is TRBV29-1, with 7 positions matching TRBD1. This CDR3 contains 17 residues. The V and J ends lost 6 bases and 4 bases, in that order; junction bases with no gene match: 17. CDR1 and CDR2 (germline): SQVTM, ANQGSEA.

The chain is built from TRBV7-9 and TRBJ2-3, with D perhaps TRBD1 (6 bases). The V end was cut by 5 bases, the J end by 6 bases, with 15 bases between. The germline V gene encodes CDR1 SEHNR and CDR2 FQNEAQ (reference sequence). This CDR3 spans 14 amino acids. The CDR3, as DNA: TGTGCCAGCAGCCCGACGTCTACAGGGGATACGCAGTATTTT. Protein product: CASSPTSTGDTQYF.

The rearrangement links TRBV18 to TRBJ2-2; D is possibly TRBD1 (6 bases). Per germline, CDR1 KGHSH and CDR2 LQKENI. The CDR3 extends over 15 amino acids. Trimming removed 3 bases from V and 4 bases from J, with 12 bases in between. The CDR3 nucleotides are TGTGCCAGCTCACCCAACAGGGACGGCACCGGGGAGCTGTTTTTT. This codes for CASSPNRDGTGELFF.

This clone has a single count. This chain joins TRBV19 and TRBJ1-6, with D tentatively TRBD1 (5 bases). V was pared by 4 bases and J by 6 bases, with 10 bases between. From germline, CDR1 is LNHDA and CDR2 SQIVND (reference sequence). This CDR3 is 14 amino acids long. CDR3 DNA sequence: TGTGCCAGTAGTAGTAGGGGCCCTAATTCACCCCTCCACTTT. Amino acids: CASSSRGPNSPLHF.

The chain has TRBV2 and TRBJ2-7; 13 bases are a match to TRBD2. The junction had 6 bases not matched to a gene; V was cut back by 7 bases and J by 0 bases. CDR1 is SNHLY, CDR2 FYNNEI, per germline. The length of the CDR3 is 16 residues. As DNA, the CDR3 is TGTGCCAGCACCGGGACTAGCGGGGCCCTCTCCTACGAGCAGTACTTC. This sequence encodes CASTGTSGALSYEQYF.

Only a few counts were recorded for this clone. This rearrangement joins TRBV6-5 to TRBJ2-1, with D possibly being TRBD2 (5 bases). Germline V gene sequence: CDR1 MNHEY, CDR2 SVGAGI. The CDR3 sequence is 11 residues long. V was clipped by 5 bases and J by 9 bases, with 8 bases between them. The CDR3 spells CASSLGGEQFF. CDR3 sequence (DNA): TGTGCCAGCAGTCTAGGAGGTGAGCAGTTCTTC.